The next 18 T cell receptor beta chains were all read from a single sample in a study of a mutant IDH1 vaccine in newly diagnosed glioma. For these receptors, no antigen is known. Time point indicated: week 35, safety follow-up. The study gave 300 ug of mutant IDH1 20-mer peptide per vaccine dose, with topical imiquimod. The method was immunoSEQ multiplex PCR; TCRdb's version includes in-frame clones alone and lacks a portion of them. The sample holds approximately 66,000 clones, roughly 80% seen once. The sequencing used PBMCs, collected from a glioma patient whose treatment included an IDH1 peptide vaccine. Every receptor here comes from a man aged 25-40 years with glioma.

Written as DNA, the CDR3 is TGTGCCAGCAATCGAGGAGGGCTCGGGGAAAAACTGTTTTTT. Protein product: CASNRGGLGEKLFF. This rearrangement joins TRBV27 to TRBJ1-4; D unclear. CDR1 and CDR2 (germline): MNHEY, SMNVEV (reference sequence). The CDR3 covers 14 residues. Trimming pared 7 bases from V and 8 bases from J, leaving 17 bases between.

The CDR3 region has the DNA TGTGCCAGCAGCTTAGAGACTAGTTGGTTTACTGAGCAGTTCTTC. This translates into CASSLETSWFTEQFF. The chain combines TRBV7-8 with TRBJ2-1; D might be TRBD2 (6 bases). Germline CDR1 SGHVS, CDR2 FQNEAQ. CDR3 size: 15 residues. Trimming cost V 1 base and J 9 bases, with 16 bases left between them.

The chain carries TRBV7-6 and TRBJ1-6, with D unresolved. The CDR3 spans 13 residues. The V end was cut by 1 base, the J end by 10 bases, with 8 bases between. Germline values: CDR1 SGHVS, CDR2 FNYEAQ. The chain's CDR3 is CASSLDSHSPLHF. The DNA of the CDR3 is TGTGCCAGCAGCTTAGACTCCCACTCACCCCTCCACTTT.

The chain couples TRBV5-6 to TRBJ2-7; D gene ambiguous. The CDR3 spans 13 residues. Trimming pared 4 bases from V and 6 bases from J, leaving 14 bases between. In germline, CDR1 is SGHDT, CDR2 YYEEEE. This chain's CDR3 is CASSHNRLSEQYF. For the CDR3, the DNA is TGTGCCAGCAGCCACAATCGACTTTCCGAGCAGTACTTC.

The chain carries TRBV27 and TRBJ2-7; 7 bases agree with TRBD1. The germline V gene has CDR1 MNHEY and CDR2 SMNVEV (reference sequence). The junction had 4 bases not matched to a gene; V was cut back by 0 bases and J by 2 bases. CDR3 length equals 15 residues. CDR3 residues: CASSLSATGPYEQYF. CDR3 DNA: TGTGCCAGCAGTTTATCGGCGACAGGGCCCTACGAGCAGTACTTC.

The chain couples TRBV5-1 to TRBJ1-3, with D perhaps matching TRBD1 (6 bases). With 2 bases removed from V and 1 base from J, the gap between germline ends came to 16 bases. Germline lookup yields CDR1 SGHRS and CDR2 YFSETQ. The CDR3 runs 17 residues. The DNA for the CDR3 is TGCGCCAGCAGCTTTGCGTCGGCAGGGGCTTCTGGAAACACCATATATTTT. The encoded protein is CASSFASAGASGNTIYF.

The genes are TRBV11-3 and TRBJ2-2; 7 nucleotides align to TRBD1. Germline V CDR1 and CDR2: SGHNT, YENEEA. CDR3 length equals 17 residues. V lost 0 bases to trimming and J lost 0 bases; unmatched junction nucleotides: 4. The DNA of the CDR3 is TGTGCCAGCAGCTTAGAGGGGCAGGGGGCGAACACCGGGGAGCTGTTTTTT. Translation: CASSLEGQGANTGELFF. Full variable domain (rest looked up from reference TRBV11-3 and TRBJ2-2): EAGVVQSPRYKIIEKKQPVAFWCNPISGHNTLYWYLQNLGQGPELLIRYENEEAVDDSQLPKDRFSAERLKGVDSTLKIQPAELGDSAVYLCASSLEGQGANTGELFFGEGSRLTVL.

The CDR3 bases are TGTGCCAGCTCACCACCTACGGACAGGGGAATCCAGAACTATGGCTACACCTTC. Amino acids: CASSPPTDRGIQNYGYTF. The V gene is TRBV18, the J gene TRBJ1-2, with 9 positions matching TRBD1. Germline CDR1 is KGHSH and CDR2 is LQKENI. The ends lost 0 bases at V and 2 bases at J; junction bases unmatched: 10. This CDR3 is 18 amino acids long.

The chain uses TRBV5-4 and TRBJ1-1; D is unresolved. The ends were cut back, 0 bases at V and 5 bases at J, with 11 bases in the middle. CDR1 and CDR2 from the germline V gene are SGHNT and YYREEE (reference sequence). The CDR3 contains 14 residues. The CDR3 DNA sequence: TGTGCCAGCAGCTTGGGCCAAAAGAGGACTGAAGCTTTCTTT. Translation gives CASSLGQKRTEAFF.

The chain couples TRBV18 to TRBJ1-2; 8 nucleotides match TRBD1. In germline, CDR1 is KGHSH, CDR2 LQKENI. The J segment lost 6 bases and the V segment lost 3 bases, leaving 6 bases of the junction unmatched. CDR3 length equals 14 residues. For the CDR3, the DNA is TGTGCCAGCTCACCTGGACAGGGAGGTGATGGCTACACCTTC. It translates to CASSPGQGGDGYTF.

The chain couples TRBV28 to TRBJ2-5; unclear D gene. The germline V and J ends were trimmed by 5 bases and 2 bases, with 21 bases remaining between them. Germline CDR1 and CDR2: MDHEN and SYDVKM. The CDR3 has 17 amino acids. CDR3 bases: TGTGCCAGCAGTCCCCAGCTCGGGCAGCTTAGACAAGAGACCCAGTACTTC. Its translation: CASSPQLGQLRQETQYF.

The genes are TRBV19 and TRBJ2-2; no reliable D call. The germline V gene encodes CDR1 LNHDA and CDR2 SQIVND (reference sequence). Deletions cut 3 bases from V and 6 bases from J, with 14 bases between. This CDR3 contains 15 residues. CDR3 sequence: CASSMPLGRPGELFF. The CDR3 region has the DNA TGTGCCAGTAGTATGCCTCTTGGCAGACCCGGGGAGCTGTTTTTT.

The rearrangement joins TRBV2 to TRBJ2-5; D is uncertain. The closer fit of TRBJ2-7 to the DNA end suggests the J call may be wrong. This CDR3 spans 13 amino acids. Germline V lookup: CDR1 SNHLY, CDR2 FYNNEI. Written as DNA, the CDR3 is TGTGCCAGCAGTGATGTCTTCTCCTACGAGCAGTACTTC. This sequence encodes CASSDVFSYEQYF.

This rearrangement joins TRBV6-1 to TRBJ2-1; D gene unclear. Germline CDR1 reads MNHNS; CDR2 reads SASEGT. V was cut by 4 bases and J by 7 bases, with 11 bases left in between. This CDR3 is 13 amino acids long. CDR3 nucleotides: TGTGCCAGCAGTGTCTCGGACGGAAATGAGCAGTTCTTC. Protein product: CASSVSDGNEQFF.

The chain is built from TRBV7-9 and TRBJ1-1; 11 bases are shared with TRBD1. The CDR3 runs 15 residues. Germline trimming cut 5 bases from V and 5 bases from J; bases unmatched to any gene: 7. CDR1 SEHNR and CDR2 FQNEAQ come from the germline V gene (reference sequence). The CDR3 coding sequence is TGTGCCAGCAGCGCCACCGGGACAGGGGGAACTGAAGCTTTCTTT. Its translation is CASSATGTGGTEAFF.

V and J are TRBV7-8 and TRBJ1-1, with D perhaps matching TRBD1 (5 bases). The CDR3 is 14 amino acids. V lost 3 bases, J lost 4 bases, and 12 bases lay in between. The germline CDR1 and CDR2 sequences are SGHVS and FQNEAQ. CDR3 in amino acids: CASSFRGRGTEAFF. The CDR3 DNA is TGTGCCAGCAGCTTCCGGGGGAGAGGCACTGAAGCTTTCTTT.

DNA for the CDR3: TGTGCCAGCGGCTGGACAGGGGGCGTTGGCTACACCTTC. It codes for CASGWTGGVGYTF. V usage is TRBV27 and J usage is TRBJ1-2, with 11 bases lining up with TRBD1. The V gene's germline CDR1 is MNHEY and CDR2 SMNVEV (reference sequence). Trimming took 8 bases from V and 7 from J; bases not matched to a gene: 6. The CDR3 has 13 residues.

The V gene is TRBV5-4, the J gene TRBJ1-2; no clear D gene. The length of the CDR3 is 15 residues. Trimming removed 7 bases at V and 3 bases at J, with 19 bases between. The germline V gene encodes CDR1 SGHNT and CDR2 YYREEE (reference sequence). CDR3 in DNA: TGTGCCAGCCATATGGTGGTGAACCCCTACTATGGCTACACCTTC. Protein product: CASHMVVNPYYGYTF.